These 11 T cell receptor beta chains were all obtained from the same sample, sequenced in a study of identifying expanded T cells in peripheral blood. The table came from immunoSEQ multiplex PCR; TCRdb's copy has only in-frame clones and leaves some out. The sample includes under 150,000 clones, 86% of them seen just once. The sample comprised blood. Source of these receptors: a person aged 18 to 75 in good health.

This chain uses TRBV2 with TRBJ2-1; the D gene is possibly TRBD2 (6 bases). Germline-derived CDR1 and CDR2 are SNHLY and FYNNEI. CDR3 length: 13 amino acids. V was shortened by 4 bases and J by 4 bases, with 8 bases between the two germline ends. The CDR3 sequence: CASSVGSYNEQFF. The CDR3 bases are TGTGCCAGCAGTGTCGGGAGTTACAATGAGCAGTTCTTC.

V and J are TRBV5-8 and TRBJ1-2; 9 nucleotides align to TRBD1. V trimming: 3 bases; J trimming: 6 bases; junction bases outside the gene matches: 6. The germline CDR1 and CDR2 sequences are SGHTS and YDEGEE. The CDR3 consists of 14 residues. This CDR3 reads CASSWNRGRDGYTF. CDR3 nucleotides: TGTGCCAGCAGCTGGAACAGGGGGCGAGATGGCTACACCTTC.

The chain is built from TRBV7-3 and TRBJ2-3; 9 bases agree with TRBD1. V trimming: 0 bases; J trimming: 2 bases; junction bases outside the gene matches: 9. CDR3 length equals 18 residues. The V gene's germline CDR1 is SGHTA and CDR2 FQGTGA. Here the CDR3 DNA reads TGTGCCAGCAGCTTAACTCCTCAAGGACAGGGGTACACAGATACGCAGTATTTT. This sequence encodes CASSLTPQGQGYTDTQYF. Combining the CDR3 with reference TRBV7-3 and TRBJ2-3 gives the whole variable domain GAGVSQTPSNKVTEKGKYVELRCDPISGHTALYWYRQSLGQGPEFLIYFQGTGAADDSGLPNDRFFAVRPEGSVSTLKIQRTERGDSAVYLCASSLTPQGQGYTDTQYFGPGTRLTVL.

This chain connects TRBV9 to TRBJ2-3; D call uncertain. The CDR3 contains 13 residues. Looked up from germline, CDR1 is SGDLS and CDR2 is YYNGEE. Trimming shortened V by 4 bases and J by 7 bases, and 13 bases separated the two germline ends. The CDR3 region is CASSPTPVHTQYF. Here the CDR3 DNA reads TGTGCCAGCAGCCCCACCCCCGTCCATACGCAGTATTTT.

This CDR3 reads CASRQDSYEQYF. CDR3 DNA sequence: TGCGCCAGCAGACAAGACAGCTACGAGCAGTACTTC. The chain employs TRBV5-1 and TRBJ2-7; D perhaps matches TRBD1 (5 bases). Trimming left V 5 bases short and J 3 bases short, with 9 bases between. CDR3 size: 12 residues. CDR1 and CDR2 (germline): SGHRS, YFSETQ.

The chain links TRBV4-1 to TRBJ2-1, with D uncertain. Trimming left V 0 bases short and J 15 bases short, with 24 bases between. This CDR3 is built from 16 residues. The germline gives CDR1 MGHRA, CDR2 YSYEKL. Here the CDR3 DNA reads TGCGCCAGCAGCCAAGATGATAGTAGAAGCACACCCCTTTTGTTCTTC. It is translated as CASSQDDSRSTPLLFF.

This chain uses TRBV18 with TRBJ2-7; D remains ambiguous. Trimming cost V 1 base and J 0 bases, with 13 bases left between them. The CDR3 contains 16 residues. The germline V gene encodes CDR1 KGHSH and CDR2 LQKENI. DNA of the CDR3: TGTGCCAGCTCACCACTTAGCTATCGTAGCTCCTACGAGCAGTACTTC. Its translation is CASSPLSYRSSYEQYF.

This clone was counted between two and nine times. This rearrangement joins TRBV20-1 to TRBJ2-7; 7 bases map to TRBD1. The germline V gene encodes CDR1 DFQATT and CDR2 SNEGSKA (reference sequence). The CDR3 runs 11 residues. The CDR3 region is CSPGQQYEQYF. Here the CDR3 DNA reads TGCAGCCCGGGACAGCAATACGAGCAGTACTTC.

The chain recombines TRBV7-2 with TRBJ2-7; TRBD1 might be the D (6 bases). CDR1 and CDR2 from the germline V gene are SGHTA and FQGNSA. The CDR3 consists of 15 residues. Trimming pared 6 bases from V and 0 bases from J, leaving 15 bases between. In DNA, the CDR3 is TGTGCCAGCAGTCTCGGGACACCACTCTCCTACGAGCAGTACTTC. As protein: CASSLGTPLSYEQYF.

The CDR3, as DNA: TGTGCCAGCAGCCTTTGGTCAGGAAGCTATGGCTACACCTTC. It yields the protein CASSLWSGSYGYTF. The genes are TRBV5-6 and TRBJ1-2, with D unresolved. Germline V gives CDR1 SGHDT, CDR2 YYEEEE. The CDR3 runs to 14 residues. V was shortened by 4 bases and J by 4 bases, with 14 bases between the two germline ends.

This clone has a single count. DNA for the CDR3: TGTGCCAGTAGTAACCCAGGGAAACCACAGGGAGAAAAACTGTTTTTT. It yields the protein CASSNPGKPQGEKLFF. The chain uses TRBV19 and TRBJ1-4, with D tentatively TRBD1 (6 bases). CDR1 is LNHDA, CDR2 SQIVND, per germline (reference sequence). V gave up 4 bases and J gave up 8 bases, with 20 bases separating them. This CDR3 spans 16 amino acids.